This TCR beta chain was recorded in a study of a mutant IDH1 vaccine in newly diagnosed glioma. Study-level information: Previous treatment comprised radiotherapy, temozolomide, or both, mostly both.

Assay used: immunoSEQ multiplex PCR; TCRdb lists only in-frame clones, some missing. In the table there are around 87,000 clones, 83% of which are singletons. Time point defined: baseline, week 1 (first vaccination visit). Noted treatment: pre-vaccination baseline after standard-of-care therapy. The CDR3 spans 16 residues. Looked up from germline, CDR1 is SEHNR and CDR2 is FQNEAQ (reference sequence). V lost 5 bases, J lost 6 bases, and 8 bases stayed unmatched. This TCR was recovered from a woman aged 45-60 years with glioma. The input for sequencing was PBMCs, taken from a glioma patient treated with radiotherapy, temozolomide or both. The rearrangement links TRBV7-9 to TRBJ2-1; 12 bases fit TRBD2. This CDR3 reads CASSPLTSGGPNEQFF. CDR3 DNA sequence: TGTGCCAGCAGCCCACTGACTAGCGGGGGCCCCAATGAGCAGTTCTTC.